The source of this T cell receptor (beta chain) is a study of cytomegalovirus exposure and HLA in healthy donors. The PCR used 60 Vbeta and 13 Jbeta primers. Clones were read by immunoSEQ multiplex PCR, and TCRdb kept only the in-frame ones, dropping some. This table has some 150,000 clones, 80% to 90% appearing once. This CDR3 spans 11 amino acids. Germline V CDR1 and CDR2: SEHNR, FQNEAQ (reference sequence). Between the trimmed V and J ends, which lost 9 bases and 5 bases, there was a span of 8 bases. Source material: PBMCs. The rearrangement links TRBV7-9 to TRBJ1-3; D is uncertain. This TCR was recovered from a woman aged 18-35 years in good health and CMV-seronegative. In DNA form, the CDR3 reads TGTGCCAGTCGGGTGAGAAACACCATATATTTT. It codes for CASRVRNTIYF.